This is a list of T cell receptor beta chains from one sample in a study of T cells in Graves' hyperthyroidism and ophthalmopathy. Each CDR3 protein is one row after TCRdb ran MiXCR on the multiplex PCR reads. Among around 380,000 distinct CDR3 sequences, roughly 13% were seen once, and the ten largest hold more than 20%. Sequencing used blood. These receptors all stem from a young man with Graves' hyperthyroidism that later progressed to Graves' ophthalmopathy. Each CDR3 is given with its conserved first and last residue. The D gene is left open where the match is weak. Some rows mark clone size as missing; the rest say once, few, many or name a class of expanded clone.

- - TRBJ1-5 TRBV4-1 CASSQELGRGSQHF TGCGCCAGCAGCCAAGAACTGGGAAGGGGGTCCCAGCATTTT
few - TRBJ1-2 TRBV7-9 CASSLGTGRGYTF TGTGCCAGCAGCTTAGGGACGGGACGTGGCTACACCTTC
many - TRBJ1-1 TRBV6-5 CASSYSFGNTEAFF TGTGCCAGCAGTTACTCGTTCGGGAACACTGAAGCTTTCTTT
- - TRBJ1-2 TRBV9 CASSPGGEGYGYTF TGTGCCAGCAGCCCGGGGGGGGAAGGCTATGGCTACACCTTC
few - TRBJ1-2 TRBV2 CASSGAGSYGYTF TGTGCCAGCAGTGGGGCAGGGTCGTATGGCTACACCTTC
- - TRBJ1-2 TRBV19 CASRPGKGNFYGYTF TGTGCCAGTAGGCCCGGGAAAGGAAATTTCTATGGCTACACCTTC
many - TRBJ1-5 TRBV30 CAWTGGGNQPQHF TGTGCCTGGACGGGGGGCGGCAATCAGCCCCAGCATTTT
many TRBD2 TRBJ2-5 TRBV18 CASSPPGTGGTQYF TGTGCCAGCTCACCGCCCGGAACGGGGGGGACCCAGTACTTC
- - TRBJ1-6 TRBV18 CASSPAVQGRNSPLHF TGTGCCAGCTCACCGGCGGTTCAGGGTAGGAATTCACCCCTCCACTTT
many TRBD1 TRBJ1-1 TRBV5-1 CASSVGTGGTEAFF TGCGCCAGCAGCGTAGGGACAGGGGGCACTGAAGCTTTCTTT
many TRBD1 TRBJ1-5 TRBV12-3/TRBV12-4 CASKEQGANQPQHF TGTGCCAGCAAGGAACAGGGGGCTAATCAGCCCCAGCATTTT
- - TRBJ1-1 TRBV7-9 CASSIQTAFDTEAFF TGTGCCAGCAGCATTCAGACAGCCTTCGACACTGAAGCTTTCTTT
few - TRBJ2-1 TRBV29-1 CSVEPGTEQFF TGCAGCGTAGAACCGGGAACCGAGCAGTTCTTC
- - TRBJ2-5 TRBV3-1 CASSPPDGQETQYF TGTGCCAGCAGCCCCCCCGACGGACAAGAGACCCAGTACTTC
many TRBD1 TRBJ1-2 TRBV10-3 CAISESTQGVNYGYTF TGTGCCATCAGTGAGTCCACACAGGGGGTTAACTATGGCTACACCTTC
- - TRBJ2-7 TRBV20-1 CSALTGAPYEQYF TGCAGTGCCTTAACTGGGGCTCCCTACGAGCAGTACTTC
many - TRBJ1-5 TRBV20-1 CSARDMLNSNQPQHF TGCAGTGCTAGAGATATGCTAAATAGCAATCAGCCCCAGCATTTT
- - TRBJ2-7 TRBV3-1 CASSQPGRRYHEQYF TGTGCCAGCAGCCAACCGGGACGCAGGTATCACGAGCAGTACTTC
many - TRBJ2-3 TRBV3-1 CASSQAGDRDTQYF TGTGCCAGCAGCCAAGCGGGGGACAGAGATACGCAGTATTTT
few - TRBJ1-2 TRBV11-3 CASSFPEMGGYTF TGTGCCAGCAGCTTCCCCGAAATGGGAGGCTACACCTTC
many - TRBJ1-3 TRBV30 CAWARSGSSGNTIYF TGTGCCTGGGCTCGGTCCGGGAGCTCTGGAAACACCATATATTTT
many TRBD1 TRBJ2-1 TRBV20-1 CSASASGGVSYNEQFF TGCAGTGCTAGCGCCTCAGGGGGCGTAAGCTACAATGAGCAGTTCTTC
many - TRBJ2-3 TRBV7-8 CASSLRQGADTQYF TGTGCCAGCAGCTTAAGGCAGGGTGCAGATACGCAGTATTTT
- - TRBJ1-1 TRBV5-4 CASSRRAVGTEAFF TGTGCCAGCAGTCGCCGGGCCGTAGGAACTGAAGCTTTCTTT
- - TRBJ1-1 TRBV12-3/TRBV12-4 CASSPHLREGSEAFF TGTGCCAGCAGTCCACACCTCAGGGAAGGGTCTGAAGCTTTCTTT
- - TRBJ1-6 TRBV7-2 CASSLVVGSPLHF TGTGCCAGCAGCTTAGTCGTCGGATCACCCCTCCACTTT
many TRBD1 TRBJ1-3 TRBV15 CATSRGQGTGNTIYF TGTGCCACCAGCAGAGGACAGGGGACTGGAAACACCATATATTTT
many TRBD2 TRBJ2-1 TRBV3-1 CASSPTSGDYNEQFF TGTGCCAGCAGTCCTACTAGCGGGGATTACAATGAGCAGTTCTTC
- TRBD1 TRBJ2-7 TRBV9 CASSVGGQGYHEQYF TGTGCCAGCAGCGTAGGTGGACAGGGCTATCACGAGCAGTACTTC
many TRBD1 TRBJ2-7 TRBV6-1 CASRGQGGLTYEQYF TGTGCCAGCAGGGGACAGGGGGGATTGACTTACGAGCAGTACTTC
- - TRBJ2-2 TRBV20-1 CSASPGTPTGELFF TGCAGTGCTAGCCCCGGGACCCCCACCGGGGAGCTGTTTTTT
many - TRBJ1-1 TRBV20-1 CSARGGGFMAEAFF TGCAGTGCTAGAGGCGGGGGGTTTATGGCTGAAGCTTTCTTT
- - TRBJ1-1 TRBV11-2 CASSSGRVNAFF TGTGCCAGCAGCTCTGGACGGGTAAATGCTTTCTTT
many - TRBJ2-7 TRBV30 CAWSSGNEQYF TGTGCCTGGAGTAGTGGGAACGAGCAGTACTTC
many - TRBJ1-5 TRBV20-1 CSARPGGNQPQHF TGCAGTGCTAGACCAGGGGGCAATCAGCCCCAGCATTTT
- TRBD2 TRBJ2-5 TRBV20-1 CSARDLSPSGGNQETQYF TGCAGTGCTAGAGATCTATCACCTAGCGGGGGTAACCAAGAGACCCAGTACTTC
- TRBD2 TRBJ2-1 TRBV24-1 CATSVPPGLAGEGEQFF TGTGCCACCAGTGTTCCCCCGGGACTAGCGGGGGAGGGTGAGCAGTTCTTC
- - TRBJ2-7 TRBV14 CASSPPGHVEQYF TGTGCCAGCAGCCCACCGGGACACGTCGAGCAGTACTTC
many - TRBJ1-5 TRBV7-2 CASSPGQYQPQHF TGTGCCAGCAGCCCCGGACAGTATCAGCCCCAGCATTTT
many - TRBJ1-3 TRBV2 CASGTTGNTIYF TGTGCCAGCGGGACAACGGGAAACACCATATATTTT
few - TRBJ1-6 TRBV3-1 CASSQDWGLGSPLHF TGTGCCAGCAGCCAAGATTGGGGGCTGGGTTCACCCCTCCACTTT
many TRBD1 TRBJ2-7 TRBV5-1 CASRIQQGAREQYF TGCGCCAGCAGAATCCAACAGGGGGCTCGGGAGCAGTACTTC
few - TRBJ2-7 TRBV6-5 CASSYTQGRSYEQYF TGTGCCAGCAGTTACACACAGGGGAGGTCCTACGAGCAGTACTTC
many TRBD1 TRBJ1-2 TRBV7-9 CASSLATDRDGYTF TGTGCCAGCAGCTTAGCGACGGACAGGGATGGCTACACCTTC
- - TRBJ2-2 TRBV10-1 CASSESMGNTGELFF TGCGCCAGCAGTGAGTCTATGGGGAACACCGGGGAGCTGTTTTTT
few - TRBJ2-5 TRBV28 CASSWEETQYF TGTGCCAGCAGTTGGGAAGAGACCCAGTACTTC
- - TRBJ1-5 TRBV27 CASSLSIMGHQPQHF TGTGCCAGCAGTTTATCGATAATGGGGCATCAGCCCCAGCATTTT
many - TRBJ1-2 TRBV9 CASSVGQQGDYGYTF TGTGCCAGCAGCGTGGGGCAACAGGGCGACTATGGCTACACCTTC
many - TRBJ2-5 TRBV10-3 CAISAQGREETQYF TGTGCCATCAGTGCTCAGGGTCGAGAAGAGACCCAGTACTTC
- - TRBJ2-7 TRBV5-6 CASSLRFRGLYEQYF TGTGCCAGCAGCTTGAGGTTCAGGGGACTATACGAGCAGTACTTC
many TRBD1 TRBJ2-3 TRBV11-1 CASSEWTGEGTDTQYF TGTGCCAGCAGCGAATGGACAGGGGAGGGCACAGATACGCAGTATTTT
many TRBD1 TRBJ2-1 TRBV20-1 CSASPLGTAYNEQFF TGCAGTGCTAGTCCGCTGGGGACAGCTTACAATGAGCAGTTCTTC
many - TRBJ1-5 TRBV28 CASMGQVNQPQHF TGTGCCAGCATGGGGCAGGTCAATCAGCCCCAGCATTTT